The clone carrying this T cell receptor beta chain was seen at least ten times. Its specificity is unknown. TCRdb independently ran MiXCR on the reads; one entry per CDR3 protein. The table includes some 230,000 distinct CDR3 sequences, about 23% detected once. This entry belongs to a study of T cell repertoires in cytomegalovirus infection. Study findings and constraints: What dominated the ex vivo response were HLA-C-restricted CMV-specific TCR beta clonotypes. The cumulative frequency of public TCR beta families identified carriers of CMV plus the relevant HLA.

Germline loops: CDR1 SEHNR, CDR2 FQNEAQ (reference sequence). This CDR3 comprises 13 residues. The V gene lost 4 bases and the J gene lost 0 bases, with 4 bases spanning the gap. This sequence joins TRBV7-9 and TRBJ2-4; D gene ambiguous. The sample comprised CD8+ T cells from PBMCs. The clonotype was recovered from a human donor in good health (CMV status not recorded). Some clones in this sample may be carry-over from other donors' samples. CDR3 coding DNA: TGTGCCAGCAGCTCGTCAGCCAAAAACATTCAGTACTTC. It specifies CASSSSAKNIQYF.